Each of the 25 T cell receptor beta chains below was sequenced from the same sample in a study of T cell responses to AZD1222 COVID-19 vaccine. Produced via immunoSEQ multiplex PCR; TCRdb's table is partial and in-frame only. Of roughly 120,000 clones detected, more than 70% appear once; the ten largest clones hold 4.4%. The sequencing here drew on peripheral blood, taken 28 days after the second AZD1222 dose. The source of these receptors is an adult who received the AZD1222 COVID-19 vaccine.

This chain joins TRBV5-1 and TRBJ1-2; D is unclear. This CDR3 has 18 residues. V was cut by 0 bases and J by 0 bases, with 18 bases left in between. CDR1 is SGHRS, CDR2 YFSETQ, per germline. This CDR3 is CASSLVGLGEFANYGYTF. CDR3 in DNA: TGCGCCAGCAGCTTGGTAGGTTTGGGAGAATTCGCTAACTATGGCTACACCTTC.

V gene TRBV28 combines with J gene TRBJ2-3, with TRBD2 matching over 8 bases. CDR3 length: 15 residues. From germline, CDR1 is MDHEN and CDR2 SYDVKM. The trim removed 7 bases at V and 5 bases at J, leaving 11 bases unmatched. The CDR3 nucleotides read TGTGCCAGCAAAGTCCAGCGGGGGAGACTAGATACGCAGTATTTT. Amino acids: CASKVQRGRLDTQYF.

The CDR3 DNA reads as TGTGCCACCAGCACCAGGACCAACCAAGCTTTCTTT. Encoded protein: CATSTRTNQAFF. The chain employs TRBV15 and TRBJ1-1; D ambiguous. Germline CDR1 reads LNHNV; CDR2 reads YYDKDF (reference sequence). This CDR3 region has 12 residues. Trimming pared 4 bases from V and 9 bases from J, leaving 12 bases between.

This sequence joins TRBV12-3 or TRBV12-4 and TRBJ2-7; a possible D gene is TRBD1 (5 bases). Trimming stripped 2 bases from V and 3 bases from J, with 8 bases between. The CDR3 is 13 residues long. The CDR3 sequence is CASSLSGNYEQYF. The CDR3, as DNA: TGTGCCAGCAGTTTATCAGGGAACTACGAGCAGTACTTC.

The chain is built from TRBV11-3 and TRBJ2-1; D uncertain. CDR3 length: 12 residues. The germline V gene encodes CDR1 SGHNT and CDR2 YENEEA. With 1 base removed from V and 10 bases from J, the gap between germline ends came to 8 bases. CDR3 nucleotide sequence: TGTGCCAGCAGCTTAGCGGGTTGGGAGCAGTTCTTC. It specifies CASSLAGWEQFF.

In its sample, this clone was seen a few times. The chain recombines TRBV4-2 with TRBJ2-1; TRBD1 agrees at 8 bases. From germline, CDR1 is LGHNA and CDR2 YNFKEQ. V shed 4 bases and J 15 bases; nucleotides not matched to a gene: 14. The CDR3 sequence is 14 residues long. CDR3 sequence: CASSPPTETGVLFF. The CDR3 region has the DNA TGTGCCAGCAGCCCGCCCACCGAGACAGGGGTTCTGTTCTTC.

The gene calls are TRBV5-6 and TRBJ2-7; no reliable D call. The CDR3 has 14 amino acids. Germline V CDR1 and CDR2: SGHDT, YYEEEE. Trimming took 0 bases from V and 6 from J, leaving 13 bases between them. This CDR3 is CASSLARVDVEQYF. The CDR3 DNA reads TGTGCCAGCAGCTTGGCCCGCGTGGACGTCGAGCAGTACTTC.

The CDR3 DNA follows: TGTGCCAACCAGGGGGGCATTGCGCCCCAGCATTTT. It is translated as CANQGGIAPQHF. This chain joins TRBV28 and TRBJ1-5, with TRBD1 matching 7 bases. The germline CDR1 and CDR2 sequences are MDHEN and SYDVKM. The CDR3 length is 12 residues. After removal of 10 bases from V and 9 bases from J, the junction contained 9 bases not matched to a gene.

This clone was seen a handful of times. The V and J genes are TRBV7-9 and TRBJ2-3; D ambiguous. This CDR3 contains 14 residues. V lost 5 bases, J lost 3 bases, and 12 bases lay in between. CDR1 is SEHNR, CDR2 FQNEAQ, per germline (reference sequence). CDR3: CASSPNYRTDTQYF. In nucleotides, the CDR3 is TGTGCCAGCAGCCCAAACTATAGGACAGATACGCAGTATTTT. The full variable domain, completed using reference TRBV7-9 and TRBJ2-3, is DTGVSQNPRHKITKRGQNVTFRCDPISEHNRLYWYRQTLGQGPEFLTYFQNEAQLEKSRLLSDRFSAERPKGSFSTLEIQRTEQGDSAMYLCASSPNYRTDTQYFGPGTRLTVL.

CDR3 in DNA: TGTGCCAGCAGTGACTCAGGAAGCTTTTATAATTCACCCCTCCACTTT. It codes for CASSDSGSFYNSPLHF. The genes are TRBV2 and TRBJ1-6, with D unclear. Germline assignment: CDR1 SNHLY and CDR2 FYNNEI. Between the trimmed V and J ends, which lost 3 bases and 4 bases, there was a span of 13 bases. This CDR3 comprises 16 residues.

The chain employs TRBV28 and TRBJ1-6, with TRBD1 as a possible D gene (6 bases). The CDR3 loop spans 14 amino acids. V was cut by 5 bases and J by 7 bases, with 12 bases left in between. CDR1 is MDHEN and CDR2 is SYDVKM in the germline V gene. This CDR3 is CASSQGRGNSPLHF. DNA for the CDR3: TGTGCCAGCAGTCAGGGGAGGGGGAATTCACCCCTCCACTTT. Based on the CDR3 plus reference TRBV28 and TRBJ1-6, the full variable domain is DVKVTQSSRYLVKRTGEKVFLECVQDMDHENMFWYRQDPGLGLRLIYFSYDVKMKEKGDIPEGYSVSREKKERFSLILESASTNQTSMYLCASSQGRGNSPLHFGNGTRLTVT.

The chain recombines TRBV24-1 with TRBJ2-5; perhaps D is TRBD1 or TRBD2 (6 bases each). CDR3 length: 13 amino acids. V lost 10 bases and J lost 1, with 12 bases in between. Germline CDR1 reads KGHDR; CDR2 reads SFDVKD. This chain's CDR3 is CATEGGGQETQYF. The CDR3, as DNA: TGTGCCACTGAGGGGGGAGGCCAAGAGACCCAGTACTTC.

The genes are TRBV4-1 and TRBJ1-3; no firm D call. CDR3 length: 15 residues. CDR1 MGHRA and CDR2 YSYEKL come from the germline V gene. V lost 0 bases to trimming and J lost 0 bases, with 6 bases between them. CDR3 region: CASSQDRYSGNTIYF. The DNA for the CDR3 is TGCGCCAGCAGCCAAGACCGATACTCTGGAAACACCATATATTTT.

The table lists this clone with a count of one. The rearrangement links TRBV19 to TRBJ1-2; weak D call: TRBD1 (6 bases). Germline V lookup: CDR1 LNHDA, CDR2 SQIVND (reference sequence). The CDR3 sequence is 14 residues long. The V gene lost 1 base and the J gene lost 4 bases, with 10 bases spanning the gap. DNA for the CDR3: TGTGCCAGTAGTATAGTGGGGGACACCTATGGCTACACCTTC. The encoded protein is CASSIVGDTYGYTF. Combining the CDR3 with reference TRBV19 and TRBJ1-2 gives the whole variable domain DGGITQSPKYLFRKEGQNVTLSCEQNLNHDAMYWYRQDPGQGLRLIYYSQIVNDFQKGDIAEGYSVSREKKESFPLTVTSAQKNPTAFYLCASSIVGDTYGYTFGSGTRLTVV.

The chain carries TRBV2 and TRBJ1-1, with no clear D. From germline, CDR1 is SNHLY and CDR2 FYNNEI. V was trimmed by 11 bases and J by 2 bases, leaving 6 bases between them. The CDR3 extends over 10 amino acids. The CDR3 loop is CAGFNTEAFF. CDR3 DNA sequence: TGTGCCGGCTTCAACACTGAAGCTTTCTTT.

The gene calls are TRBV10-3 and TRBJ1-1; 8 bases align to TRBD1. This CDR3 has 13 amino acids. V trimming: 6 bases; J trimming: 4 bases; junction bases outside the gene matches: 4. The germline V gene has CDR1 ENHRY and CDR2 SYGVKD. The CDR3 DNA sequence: TGTGCCATCAGCATAACAGGGGGCACTGAAGCTTTCTTT. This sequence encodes CAISITGGTEAFF.

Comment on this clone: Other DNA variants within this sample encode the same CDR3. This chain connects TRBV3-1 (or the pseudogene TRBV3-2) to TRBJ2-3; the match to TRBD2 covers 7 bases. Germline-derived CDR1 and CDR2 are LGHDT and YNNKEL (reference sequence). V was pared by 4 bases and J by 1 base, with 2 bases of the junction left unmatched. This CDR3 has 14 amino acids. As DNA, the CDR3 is TGTGCCAGCAGCCTAAGCGGGGGCACAGATACGCAGTATTTT. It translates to CASSLSGGTDTQYF.

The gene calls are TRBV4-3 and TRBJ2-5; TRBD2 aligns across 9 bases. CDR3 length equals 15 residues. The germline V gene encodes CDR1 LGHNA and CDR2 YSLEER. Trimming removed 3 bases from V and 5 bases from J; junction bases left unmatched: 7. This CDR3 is CASSQNPAGGETQYF. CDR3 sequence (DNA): TGCGCCAGCAGCCAGAATCCGGCGGGGGGGGAGACCCAGTACTTC.

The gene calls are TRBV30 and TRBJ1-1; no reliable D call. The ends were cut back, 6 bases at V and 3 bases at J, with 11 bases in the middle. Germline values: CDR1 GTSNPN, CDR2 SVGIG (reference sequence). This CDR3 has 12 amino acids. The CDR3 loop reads CACHWGYTEAFF. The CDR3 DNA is TGTGCCTGCCACTGGGGTTACACTGAAGCTTTCTTT.

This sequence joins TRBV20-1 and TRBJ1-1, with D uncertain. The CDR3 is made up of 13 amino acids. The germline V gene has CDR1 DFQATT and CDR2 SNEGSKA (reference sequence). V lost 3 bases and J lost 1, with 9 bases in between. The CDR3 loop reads CSASSRGNTEAFF. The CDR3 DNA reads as TGCAGTGCTAGTTCCCGCGGGAACACTGAAGCTTTCTTT.

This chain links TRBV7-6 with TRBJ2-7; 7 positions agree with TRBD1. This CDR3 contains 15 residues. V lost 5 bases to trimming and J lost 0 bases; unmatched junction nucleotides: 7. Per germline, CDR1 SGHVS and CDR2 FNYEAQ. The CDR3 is CASSVSGTDSYEQYF. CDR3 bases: TGTGCCAGCAGCGTATCCGGGACAGACTCCTACGAGCAGTACTTC. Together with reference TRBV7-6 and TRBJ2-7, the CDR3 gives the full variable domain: GAGVSQSPRYKVTKRGQDVALRCDPISGHVSLYWYRQALGQGPEFLTYFNYEAQQDKSGLPNDRFSAERPEGSISTLTIQRTEQRDSAMYRCASSVSGTDSYEQYFGPGTRLTVT.

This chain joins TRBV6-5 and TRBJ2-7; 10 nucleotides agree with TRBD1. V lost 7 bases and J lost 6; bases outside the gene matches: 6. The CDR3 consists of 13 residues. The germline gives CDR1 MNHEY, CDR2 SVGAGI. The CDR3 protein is CASTPTGGREQYF. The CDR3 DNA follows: TGTGCCAGCACGCCGACAGGGGGCCGCGAGCAGTACTTC.

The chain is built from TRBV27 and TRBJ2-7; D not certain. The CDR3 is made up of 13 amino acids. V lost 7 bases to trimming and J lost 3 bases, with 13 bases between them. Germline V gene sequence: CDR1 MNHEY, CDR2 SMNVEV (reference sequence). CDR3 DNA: TGTGCCAGCAAATTCTCAGGCGGCTACGAGCAGTACTTC. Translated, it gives CASKFSGGYEQYF.

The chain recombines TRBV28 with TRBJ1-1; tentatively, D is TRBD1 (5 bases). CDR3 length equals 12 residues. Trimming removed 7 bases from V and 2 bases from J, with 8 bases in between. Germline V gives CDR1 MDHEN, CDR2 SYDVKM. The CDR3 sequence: CASNQGNTEAFF. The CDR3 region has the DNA TGTGCCAGCAATCAGGGAAACACTGAAGCTTTCTTT.

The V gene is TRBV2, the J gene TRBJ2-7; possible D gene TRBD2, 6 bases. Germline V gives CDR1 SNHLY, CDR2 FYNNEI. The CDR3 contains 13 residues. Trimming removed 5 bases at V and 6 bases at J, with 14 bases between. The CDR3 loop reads CASSTGLHREQYF. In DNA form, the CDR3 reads TGTGCCAGCAGTACGGGACTCCACCGCGAGCAGTACTTC.